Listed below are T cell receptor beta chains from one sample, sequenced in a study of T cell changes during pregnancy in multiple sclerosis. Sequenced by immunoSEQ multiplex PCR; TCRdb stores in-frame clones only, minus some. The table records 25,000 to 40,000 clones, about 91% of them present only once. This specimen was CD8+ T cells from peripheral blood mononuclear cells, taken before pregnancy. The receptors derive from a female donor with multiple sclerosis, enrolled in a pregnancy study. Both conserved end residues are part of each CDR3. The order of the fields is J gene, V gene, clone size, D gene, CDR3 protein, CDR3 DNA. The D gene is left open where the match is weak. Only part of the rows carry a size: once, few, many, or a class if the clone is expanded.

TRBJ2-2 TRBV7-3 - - CASSLRSSGELFF TGTGCCAGCAGCTTACGAAGCTCCGGGGAGCTGTTTTTT
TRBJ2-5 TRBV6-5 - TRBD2 CASMPSGRETQYF TGTGCCAGCATGCCTAGCGGGAGAGAGACCCAGTACTTC
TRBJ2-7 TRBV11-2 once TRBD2 CASSLDLRGEGEQYF TGTGCCAGCAGCTTAGATTTGCGGGGGGAGGGCGAGCAGTACTTC
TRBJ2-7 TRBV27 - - CASRQGGDSYEQYF TGTGCCAGCAGGCAAGGGGGGGACTCCTACGAGCAGTACTTC
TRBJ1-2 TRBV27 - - CASSFLRGQGYTF TGTGCCAGCAGTTTTTTGAGAGGCCAGGGCTACACCTTC
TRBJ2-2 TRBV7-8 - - CASSLAGGGTGELFF TGTGCCAGCAGCTTAGCGGGGGGTGGCACCGGGGAGCTGTTTTTT
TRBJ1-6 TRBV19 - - CASSIGENSPLHF TGTGCCAGTAGTATAGGAGAGAATTCACCCCTCCACTTT
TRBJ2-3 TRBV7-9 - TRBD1 CASRTGGVDTQYF TGTGCCAGCAGGACAGGGGGCGTAGATACGCAGTATTTT
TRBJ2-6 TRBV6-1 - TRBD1 CASGDSLSGANVLTF TGTGCCAGCGGGGACAGCCTCTCTGGGGCCAACGTCCTGACTTTC
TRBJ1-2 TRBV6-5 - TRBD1 CASSYSSGGVGYTF TGTGCCAGCAGTTACTCATCAGGGGGCGTTGGCTACACCTTC
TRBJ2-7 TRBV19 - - CASSMAIRAQSYEQYF TGTGCCAGTAGTATGGCGATCAGGGCCCAATCCTACGAGCAGTACTTC
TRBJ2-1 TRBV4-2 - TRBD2 CASSQAAGETNEQFF TGTGCCAGCAGCCAAGCGGCGGGAGAAACCAATGAGCAGTTCTTC
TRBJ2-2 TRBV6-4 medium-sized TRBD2 CASSSGGANTGELFF TGTGCCAGCAGTAGCGGGGGGGCGAACACCGGGGAGCTGTTTTTT
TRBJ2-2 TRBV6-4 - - CASSDSSPGSSTGELFF TGTGCCAGCAGTGACTCGAGTCCCGGGTCATCCACCGGGGAGCTGTTTTTT
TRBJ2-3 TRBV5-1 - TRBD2 CASSFGEGSPTDTQYF TGCGCCAGCAGCTTTGGGGAGGGTAGCCCCACAGATACGCAGTATTTT
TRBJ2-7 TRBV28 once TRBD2 CASSAGTSSSYEQYF TGTGCCAGCAGTGCCGGGACTAGCTCCTCCTACGAGCAGTACTTC
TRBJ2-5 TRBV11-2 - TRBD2 CASSLGGGAWETQYF TGTGCCAGCAGCTTAGGCGGGGGGGCCTGGGAGACCCAGTACTTC
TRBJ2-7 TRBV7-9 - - CASSPSGDYEQYF TGTGCCAGCAGCCCATCAGGGGACTACGAGCAGTACTTC
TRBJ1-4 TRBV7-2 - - CASSSQGFNEKLFF TGTGCCAGCAGCTCCCAGGGGTTTAATGAAAAACTGTTTTTT
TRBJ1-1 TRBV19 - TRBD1 CASSRTGGTEAFF TGTGCCAGTAGTAGGACAGGGGGCACTGAAGCTTTCTTT
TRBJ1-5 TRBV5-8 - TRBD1 CASSSGQGALEPPQHF TGTGCCAGCAGCTCGGGACAGGGGGCATTAGAGCCGCCCCAGCATTTT
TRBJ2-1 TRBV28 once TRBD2 CASTLGASGYNEQFF TGTGCCAGCACCTTGGGTGCTAGCGGTTACAATGAGCAGTTCTTC
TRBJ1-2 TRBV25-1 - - CASSDLTGSNYGYTF TGTGCCAGCAGTGATCTCACAGGGAGTAACTATGGCTACACCTTC
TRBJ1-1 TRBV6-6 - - CASSYNEGIGTEAFF TGTGCCAGCAGTTATAACGAGGGAATCGGCACTGAAGCTTTCTTT
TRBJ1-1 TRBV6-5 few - CASSPEGQNTEAFF TGTGCCAGCAGTCCCGAGGGACAGAACACTGAAGCTTTCTTT
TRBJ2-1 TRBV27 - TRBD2 CASSYGLAGANEQFF TGTGCCAGCAGTTACGGACTAGCGGGAGCCAATGAGCAGTTCTTC
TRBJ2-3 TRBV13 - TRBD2 CASSLGLAGGPGDTQYF TGTGCCAGCAGTTTAGGACTAGCGGGAGGGCCGGGCGATACGCAGTATTTT
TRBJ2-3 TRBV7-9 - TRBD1 CASSWRQGALTDTQYF TGTGCCAGCAGCTGGCGACAGGGGGCCCTCACAGATACGCAGTATTTT
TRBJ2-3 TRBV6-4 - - CASSRQVTDTQYF TGTGCCAGCAGCCGCCAGGTCACAGATACGCAGTATTTT
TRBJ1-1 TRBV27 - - CASRPATGIEAFF TGTGCCAGCAGACCCGCCACAGGTATTGAAGCTTTCTTT
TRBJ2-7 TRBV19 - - CASSWGLSYEQYF TGTGCCAGTAGCTGGGGCCTCTCCTACGAGCAGTACTTC
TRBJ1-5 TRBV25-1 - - CASSDGLTQPQHF TGTGCCAGCAGTGACGGGTTGACTCAGCCCCAGCATTTT
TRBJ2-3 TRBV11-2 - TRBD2 CASSGRLAGGSDTDTQYF TGTGCCAGCAGCGGCAGACTAGCGGGGGGCTCAGACACAGATACGCAGTATTTT
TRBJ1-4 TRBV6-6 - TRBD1 CASSYQGQGEKLFF TGTGCCAGCAGTTACCAAGGACAGGGTGAAAAACTGTTTTTT
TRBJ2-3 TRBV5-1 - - CASSLEGDTDTQYF TGCGCCAGCAGCTTGGAGGGGGATACAGATACGCAGTATTTT
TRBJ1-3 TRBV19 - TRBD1 CASSIGGGGVPGTGVGNTIYF TGTGCCAGTAGTATAGGGGGGGGCGGGGTTCCCGGGACAGGGGTTGGAAACACCATATATTTT
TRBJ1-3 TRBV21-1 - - CASTDRISGNTIYF TGTGCCAGCACCGACAGGATCTCTGGAAACACCATATATTTT
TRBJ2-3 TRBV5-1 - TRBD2 CASSRGLAGVDTDTQYF TGCGCCAGCAGCCGAGGACTAGCGGGGGTAGACACAGATACGCAGTATTTT
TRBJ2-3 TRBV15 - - CATSRDGQGHGDTQYF TGTGCCACCAGCAGAGATGGGCAGGGCCACGGAGATACGCAGTATTTT
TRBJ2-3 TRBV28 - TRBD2 CASSSSGTSTDTQYF TGTGCCAGCAGTTCTAGCGGGACGAGCACAGATACGCAGTATTTT
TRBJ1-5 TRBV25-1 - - CASGDTAINQPQHF TGTGCCAGCGGGGACACGGCTATCAATCAGCCCCAGCATTTT
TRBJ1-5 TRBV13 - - CASSLGLDQPQHF TGTGCCAGCAGCTTAGGCCTTGATCAGCCCCAGCATTTT
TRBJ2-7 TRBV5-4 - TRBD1 CASSFRDRGDYEQYF TGTGCCAGCAGCTTCCGGGACAGGGGGGACTACGAGCAGTACTTC
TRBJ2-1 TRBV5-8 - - CASSFGPNPYNEQFF TGTGCCAGCAGCTTTGGGCCGAACCCCTACAATGAGCAGTTCTTC
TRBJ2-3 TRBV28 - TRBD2 CASSYHTSGSDSTQYF TGTGCCAGCAGTTATCACACTAGCGGGAGTGACAGTACGCAGTATTTT
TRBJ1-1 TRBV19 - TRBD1 CASRHAPDRGLLGTEAFF TGTGCCAGTAGACACGCCCCGGACAGGGGGCTTCTTGGCACTGAAGCTTTCTTT
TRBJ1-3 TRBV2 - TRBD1 CASSDLDRASGNTIYF TGTGCCAGCAGTGATTTGGACAGGGCCTCTGGAAACACCATATATTTT
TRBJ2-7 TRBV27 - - CASTPLGGEQYF TGTGCCAGCACCCCGCTCGGAGGTGAGCAGTACTTC
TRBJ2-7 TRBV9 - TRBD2 CASSVALSGSIYEQYF TGTGCCAGCAGCGTAGCTTTAAGCGGGAGTATTTACGAGCAGTACTTC
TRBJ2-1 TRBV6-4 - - CASSDSASTEQFF TGTGCCAGCAGTGACTCAGCAAGCACCGAGCAGTTCTTC
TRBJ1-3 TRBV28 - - CASSLYSEGHSGNTIYF TGTGCCAGCAGTTTATATTCGGAGGGTCACTCTGGAAACACCATATATTTT
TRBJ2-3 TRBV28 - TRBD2 CASTIAGWGTDTQYF TGTGCCAGCACCATAGCGGGATGGGGCACAGATACGCAGTATTTT
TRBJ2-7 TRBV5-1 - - CASSSAGGRAGGTYEQYF TGCGCCAGCAGCTCCGCCGGGGGGCGGGCAGGAGGGACCTACGAGCAGTACTTC
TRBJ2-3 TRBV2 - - CASSPRELSTDTQYF TGTGCCAGCAGCCCTCGGGAGCTGAGCACAGATACGCAGTATTTT
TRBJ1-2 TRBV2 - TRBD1 CASSEWAGGAGDGYTF TGTGCCAGCAGTGAATGGGCAGGGGGCGCAGGGGATGGCTACACCTTC